Each of the 7 T cell receptor beta chains below was sequenced from the same sample in a study of cytomegalovirus exposure and HLA in healthy donors. With 60 Vbeta and 13 Jbeta primers, the PCR was carried out. Generated by immunoSEQ multiplex PCR, the TCRdb table keeps only in-frame clones and is missing some. The table lists about 83,000 clones, 81% of them singletons, with 1.5% to 2% in the top ten. Sample: PBMCs. These receptors were collected from a woman younger than 45 in good health and CMV-seronegative.

The rearrangement links TRBV6-4 to TRBJ2-1; 12 nucleotides agree with TRBD2. This CDR3 contains 16 residues. V lost 5 bases to trimming and J lost 10 bases; unmatched junction nucleotides: 12. CDR1 MRHNA and CDR2 SNTAGT come from the germline V gene. The DNA of the CDR3 is TGTGCCAGCAGTCCTAGCGGGAGGGCCGATCCTAGAGAGCAGTTCTTC. Protein: CASSPSGRADPREQFF.

CDR3 nucleotides: TGTGCCAGCAGCTTGGGCCCCCCGGACATACCCTACGAGCAGTACTTC. This codes for CASSLGPPDIPYEQYF. This chain links TRBV5-6 with TRBJ2-7, with D maybe TRBD1 (5 bases). Germline values: CDR1 SGHDT, CDR2 YYEEEE. V lost 0 bases, J lost 2 bases, and 15 bases lay in between. The CDR3 has 16 amino acids. Combining the CDR3 with reference TRBV5-6 and TRBJ2-7 gives the whole variable domain DAGVTQSPTHLIKTRGQQVTLRCSPKSGHDTVSWYQQALGQGPQFIFQYYEEEERQRGNFPDRFSGHQFPNYSSELNVNALLLGDSALYLCASSLGPPDIPYEQYFGPGTRLTVT.

The chain links TRBV2 to TRBJ2-7; D perhaps matches TRBD2 (5 bases). Between the trimmed V and J ends, which lost 2 bases and 7 bases, there was a span of 6 bases. The CDR3 is made up of 11 amino acids. Germline V gene lookup returns CDR1 SNHLY and CDR2 FYNNEI. CDR3 protein: CASSEWREQYF. The CDR3 DNA reads TGTGCCAGCAGTGAATGGAGGGAGCAGTACTTC.

The chain is built from TRBV2 and TRBJ2-5, with 9 bases matching TRBD2. The CDR3 has 15 residues. Germline V lookup: CDR1 SNHLY, CDR2 FYNNEI. The V gene end was trimmed by 6 bases and the J gene end by 2 bases; junction bases not matched to a gene: 7. CDR3: CASRLGLASQETQYF. The CDR3 DNA reads as TGTGCCAGCAGGCTCGGACTAGCGTCACAAGAGACCCAGTACTTC.

J is TRBJ2-1 and V is TRBV6-4; 12 bases agree with TRBD2. The germline V gene has CDR1 MRHNA and CDR2 SNTAGT. The CDR3 has 14 amino acids. With 8 bases clipped from V and 8 bases from J, the junction kept 7 bases outside the gene matches. CDR3 coding DNA: TGTGCCAGCGCCAAGACTAGCGGGAGTGATGAGCAGTTCTTC. This sequence encodes CASAKTSGSDEQFF.

This clone is a singleton in its sample. V gene TRBV28 combines with J gene TRBJ1-2; D possibly corresponds to TRBD1 (5 bases). This CDR3 is built from 18 residues. CDR1 MDHEN and CDR2 SYDVKM come from the germline V gene. The germline V and J ends were trimmed by 1 base and 4 bases, with 22 bases remaining between them. The CDR3 DNA sequence: TGTGCCAGCAGTTTATATAGCTGGACGCCAGGGTCGTCCTATGGCTACACCTTC. Encoded protein: CASSLYSWTPGSSYGYTF.

This clone is a singleton in its sample. This chain links TRBV2 with TRBJ2-1; 7 bases are a match to TRBD1. Germline CDR1 is SNHLY and CDR2 is FYNNEI. The V segment lost 6 bases and the J segment 9 bases; nucleotides outside the gene matches: 8. The CDR3 consists of 13 residues. This CDR3 is CASSLFGQAEQFF. CDR3 in DNA: TGTGCCAGCAGCCTCTTTGGACAGGCTGAGCAGTTCTTC.